Below are 3 T cell receptor beta chains sequenced from a single sample in a study of blood T cell repertoires in COVID-19. Some clones are missing from TCRdb's copy, which holds only in-frame ones; the method was immunoSEQ multiplex PCR. The sample has under 100,000 clones; 89% are singletons. Sample: peripheral blood. The origin of the receptors is a man aged 60 to 69 with COVID-19, enrolled during active disease.

This sequence joins TRBV2 and TRBJ2-7; a possible D gene is TRBD2 (5 bases). The CDR3 has 14 residues. V was shortened by 3 bases and J by 0 bases, with 9 bases between the two germline ends. CDR1 is SNHLY, CDR2 FYNNEI, per germline. CDR3 bases: TGTGCCAGCAGTGACCAGCGGCCCTCCTACGAGCAGTACTTC. Residues: CASSDQRPSYEQYF.

The chain employs TRBV7-3 and TRBJ2-1; 10 bases fit TRBD2. Germline trimming cut 2 bases from V and 7 bases from J; bases unmatched to any gene: 5. The CDR3 loop spans 15 amino acids. Germline values: CDR1 SGHTA, CDR2 FQGTGA. The CDR3 DNA sequence: TGTGCCAGCAGCTTAGGACTAGCGGAAGGGAATGAGCAGTTCTTC. Its translation is CASSLGLAEGNEQFF.

The chain uses TRBV9 and TRBJ2-7; possible D gene TRBD1, 6 bases. Germline V gene data show CDR1 as SGDLS and CDR2 as YYNGEE. V dropped 5 bases and J dropped 3 bases, with 15 bases sitting between them. The CDR3 has 14 residues. Written as DNA, the CDR3 is TGTGCCAGCAGTGCAGGACAGCTTAACTACGAGCAGTACTTC. This codes for CASSAGQLNYEQYF.